Listed here is a single T cell receptor beta chain. Its antigen is not known. These data come from a study of T cells expressing NK-cell markers. Study-wide context: Seven of the eight sequenced donors were classified as HCMV-seropositive, and one was classified as seronegative.

Per germline, CDR1 SGDLS and CDR2 YYNGEE. The CDR3 is 15 amino acids. For each CDR3 protein, TCRdb gives one entry from its re-call of the 5' RACE reads, without DNA. Recorded here are 350,000 to 450,000 distinct CDR3 sequences; the top ten clones represent roughly 5.2%. The study's findings and limits: Dominant NKG2C+ clonotypes accounted for roughly 1.0-7.0% of CD8+ T cells in six donors. The CD3+CD56-NKG2C+ fraction was also led by these clonotypes in several donors.

This chain links TRBV9 with TRBJ2-1; there is no DNA to check the TCRdb D call of TRBD2. The clonotype was recovered from a man between 18 and 69 years old in good health. The sequenced sample was blood T cells: a sorted CD56 or NKG2C T cell subset, CD4+ or CD8+ T cells, or bulk PBMC T cells (not recorded which). The CDR3: CASSATGTSGGEQFF.